This T cell receptor beta chain was sequenced during a study of T cells in Graves' hyperthyroidism and ophthalmopathy. Template material for amplifying TCR beta CDR3 regions consisted of RNA transcripts. The TCR CDR3 first-round RT-PCR relied on the HTBI primer set. TCRdb re-derived calls from the multiplex PCR reads in MiXCR, one entry per CDR3 protein. The sample contains around 240,000 distinct CDR3 sequences, 16% of which appear only once. CDR3 length: 15 residues. The germline CDR1 and CDR2 sequences are KGHSH and LQKENI. This clonotype was seen repeatedly, ten times or more. Its matching antigen is unknown. The junction departs from germline at one end; a sequencing error may be responsible. Study-wide points: Separation of ophthalmopathy from stable hyperthyroidism was achieved by a 13 V-J model.

The chain combines TRBV18 with TRBJ1-1; possible D gene TRBD1, 6 bases. The material sequenced was blood. The clonotype originates from a woman younger than 35 with Graves' ophthalmopathy. As DNA, the CDR3 is TGTGCCAGCTCTCCACGTAGGGGGGAGGACACTGAAGCTTTCTTT. This codes for CASSPRRGEDTEAFF.